This TCR beta chain was sequenced during a study of Graves' ophthalmopathy and Graves' hyperthyroidism. Study overall: Peripheral blood collection took place at initial diagnosis, before any treatment. General study points: Detected in blood as well were most expanded thyroid clonotypes with frequency above 0.001.

V gave up 0 bases and J gave up 5 bases; unmatched junction bases: 2. Germline V lookup: CDR1 SGHRS, CDR2 YFSETQ. The CDR3 spans 15 residues. About this clonotype: The antigen remains unidentified.

Ophthalmopathy in the donors was of moderate-to-severe activity, with CAS ≥3, NOSPECS ≥4 and duration under 3 months. Uncontrolled infections, other autoimmune diseases, pregnancy or lactation barred patients from enrollment. Using RNA transcripts, the TCR beta CDR3 regions were amplified. The first round was an RT-PCR with HTBI primers, and the second round was a multiplex PCR. TCRdb independently ran MiXCR on the multiplex PCR reads; one entry per CDR3 protein. The data contain 240,000 or so distinct CDR3 sequences, less than 55% of them singletons. The sequencing sample was made of peripheral blood. The TCR sequence derives from an adult man with Graves' ophthalmopathy. The chain links TRBV5-1 to TRBJ2-2; 9 nucleotides agree with TRBD2. In DNA form, the CDR3 reads TGCGCCAGCAGCTTGGCAGCGGGAGGAACCGGGGAGCTGTTTTTT. Translated, it gives CASSLAAGGTGELFF.